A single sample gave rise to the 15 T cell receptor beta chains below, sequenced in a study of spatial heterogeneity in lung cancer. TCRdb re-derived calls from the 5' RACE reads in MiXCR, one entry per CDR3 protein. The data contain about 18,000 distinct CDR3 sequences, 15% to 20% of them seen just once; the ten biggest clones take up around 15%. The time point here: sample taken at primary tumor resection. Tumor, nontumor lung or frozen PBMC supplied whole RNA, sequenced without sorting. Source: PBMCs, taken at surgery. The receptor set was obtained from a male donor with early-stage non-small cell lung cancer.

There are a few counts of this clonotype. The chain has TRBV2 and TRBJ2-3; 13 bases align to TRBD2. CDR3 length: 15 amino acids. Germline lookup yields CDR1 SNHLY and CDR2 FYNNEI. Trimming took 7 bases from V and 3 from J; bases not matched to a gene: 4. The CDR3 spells CASITSGGATDTQYF. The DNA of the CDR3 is TGTGCCAGCATAACTAGCGGGGGGGCAACAGATACGCAGTATTTT.

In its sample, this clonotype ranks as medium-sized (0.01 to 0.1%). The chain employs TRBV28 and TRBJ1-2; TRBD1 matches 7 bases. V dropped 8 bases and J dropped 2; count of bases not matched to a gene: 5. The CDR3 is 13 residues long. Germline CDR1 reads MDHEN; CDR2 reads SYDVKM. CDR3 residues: CASSRDSNYGYTF. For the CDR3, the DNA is TGTGCCAGCTCCCGGGACAGCAACTATGGCTACACCTTC.

The CDR3 here is CASSPGEGVADTQYF. In DNA, the CDR3 is TGTGCCAGCAGCCCAGGGGAAGGCGTGGCAGATACGCAGTATTTT. The chain links TRBV4-2 to TRBJ2-3, with D possibly matching TRBD1 (6 bases). V was cut by 4 bases and J by 4 bases, with 15 bases left in between. Per germline, CDR1 LGHNA and CDR2 YNFKEQ. This CDR3 contains 15 residues.

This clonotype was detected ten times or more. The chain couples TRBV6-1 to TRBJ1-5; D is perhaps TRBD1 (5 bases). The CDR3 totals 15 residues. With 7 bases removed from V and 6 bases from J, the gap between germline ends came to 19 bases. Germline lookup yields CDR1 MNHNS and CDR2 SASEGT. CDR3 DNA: TGTGCCAGCACCCCTGCCACAGGCAGTTTTCAGCCCCAGCATTTT. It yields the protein CASTPATGSFQPQHF.

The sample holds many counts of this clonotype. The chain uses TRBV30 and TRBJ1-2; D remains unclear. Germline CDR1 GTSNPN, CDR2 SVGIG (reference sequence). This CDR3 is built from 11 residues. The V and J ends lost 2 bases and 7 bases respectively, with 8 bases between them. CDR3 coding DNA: TGTGCCTGGAGTACCGGTGGTGGCTACACCTTC. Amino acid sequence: CAWSTGGGYTF.

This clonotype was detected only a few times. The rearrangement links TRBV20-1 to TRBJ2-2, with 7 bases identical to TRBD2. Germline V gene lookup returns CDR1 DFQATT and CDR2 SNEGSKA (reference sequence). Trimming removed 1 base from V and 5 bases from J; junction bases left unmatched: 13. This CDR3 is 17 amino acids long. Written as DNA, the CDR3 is TGCAGTGCTAGAGTGTCCGGAGAAGCGGGGAATACCGGGGAGCTGTTTTTT. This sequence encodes CSARVSGEAGNTGELFF.

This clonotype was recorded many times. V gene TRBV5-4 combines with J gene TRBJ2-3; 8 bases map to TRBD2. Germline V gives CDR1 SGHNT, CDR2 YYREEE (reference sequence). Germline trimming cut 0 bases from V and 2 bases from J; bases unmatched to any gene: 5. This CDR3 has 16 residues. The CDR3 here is CASSLDSGGITDTQYF. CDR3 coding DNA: TGTGCCAGCAGCTTGGACAGCGGGGGTATCACAGATACGCAGTATTTT.

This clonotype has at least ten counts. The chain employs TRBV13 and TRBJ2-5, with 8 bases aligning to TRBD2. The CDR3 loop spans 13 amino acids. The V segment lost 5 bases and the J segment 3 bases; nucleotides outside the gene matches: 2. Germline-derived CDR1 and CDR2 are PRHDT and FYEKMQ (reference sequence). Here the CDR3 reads CASSHGGEETQYF. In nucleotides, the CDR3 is TGTGCCAGCAGCCACGGGGGGGAAGAGACCCAGTACTTC. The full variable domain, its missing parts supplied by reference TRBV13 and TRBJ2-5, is AAGVIQSPRHLIKEKRETATLKCYPIPRHDTVYWYQQGPGQDPQFLISFYEKMQSDKGSIPDRFSAQQFSDYHSELNMSSLELGDSALYFCASSHGGEETQYFGPGTRLLVL.

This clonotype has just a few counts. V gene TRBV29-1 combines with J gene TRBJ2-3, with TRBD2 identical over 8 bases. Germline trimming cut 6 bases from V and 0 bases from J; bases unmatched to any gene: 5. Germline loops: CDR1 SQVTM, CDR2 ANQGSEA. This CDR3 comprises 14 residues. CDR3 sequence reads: CSVLSGGSTDTQYF. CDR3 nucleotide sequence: TGCAGCGTGCTAAGCGGGGGAAGCACAGATACGCAGTATTTT.

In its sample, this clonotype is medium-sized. The CDR3 sequence is CASSEVHEGATEAFF. The CDR3 DNA follows: TGTGCCAGCAGTGAGGTCCATGAGGGGGCTACTGAAGCTTTCTTT. The V call is TRBV25-1, the J call TRBJ1-1, with 7 bases lining up with TRBD1. CDR1 and CDR2 (germline): MGHDK, SYGVNS. Germline trimming cut 3 bases from V and 5 bases from J; bases unmatched to any gene: 9. The CDR3 length is 15 residues.

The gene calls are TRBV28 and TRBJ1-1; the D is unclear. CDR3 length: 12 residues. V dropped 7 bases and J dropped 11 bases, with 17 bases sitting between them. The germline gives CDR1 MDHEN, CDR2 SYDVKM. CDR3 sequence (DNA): TGTGCCAGCACCATTCTGACCGAGGAGGCTTTCTTT. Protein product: CASTILTEEAFF. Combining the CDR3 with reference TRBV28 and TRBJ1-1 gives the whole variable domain DVKVTQSSRYLVKRTGEKVFLECVQDMDHENMFWYRQDPGLGLRLIYFSYDVKMKEKGDIPEGYSVSREKKERFSLILESASTNQTSMYLCASTILTEEAFFGQGTRLTVV.

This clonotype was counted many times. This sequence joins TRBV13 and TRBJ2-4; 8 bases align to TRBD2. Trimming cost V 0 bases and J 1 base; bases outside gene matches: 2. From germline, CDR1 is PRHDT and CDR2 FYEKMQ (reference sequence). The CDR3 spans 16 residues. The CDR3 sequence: CASSLGASGAKNIQYF. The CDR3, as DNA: TGTGCCAGCAGCTTAGGTGCTAGCGGGGCCAAAAACATTCAGTACTTC.

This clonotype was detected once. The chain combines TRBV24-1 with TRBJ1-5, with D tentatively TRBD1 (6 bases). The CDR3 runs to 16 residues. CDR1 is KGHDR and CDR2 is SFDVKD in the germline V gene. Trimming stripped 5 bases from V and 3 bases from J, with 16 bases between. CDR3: CATSVLPTGHNQPQHF. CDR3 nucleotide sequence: TGTGCCACCAGTGTCCTCCCTACAGGGCACAATCAGCCCCAGCATTTT.

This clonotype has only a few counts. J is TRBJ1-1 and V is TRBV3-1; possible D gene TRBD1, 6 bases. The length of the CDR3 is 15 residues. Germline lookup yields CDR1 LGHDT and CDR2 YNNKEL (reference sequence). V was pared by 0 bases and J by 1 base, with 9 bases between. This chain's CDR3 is CASSQETGWNTEAFF. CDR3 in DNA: TGTGCCAGCAGCCAAGAGACAGGATGGAACACTGAAGCTTTCTTT.

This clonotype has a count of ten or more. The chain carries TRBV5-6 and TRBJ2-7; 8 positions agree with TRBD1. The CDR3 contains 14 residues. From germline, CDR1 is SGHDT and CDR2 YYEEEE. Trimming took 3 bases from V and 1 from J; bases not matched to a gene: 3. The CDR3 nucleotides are TGTGCCAGCAGCTCGTGGACAGGGTCCTACGAGCAGTACTTC. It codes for CASSSWTGSYEQYF. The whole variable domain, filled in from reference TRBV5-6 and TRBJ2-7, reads DAGVTQSPTHLIKTRGQQVTLRCSPKSGHDTVSWYQQALGQGPQFIFQYYEEEERQRGNFPDRFSGHQFPNYSSELNVNALLLGDSALYLCASSSWTGSYEQYFGPGTRLTVT.